The 22 T cell receptor beta chains in this list originate from one sample, sequenced in a study of low-dose radiotherapy and immunotherapy resistance in tumors. Priming of first-strand cDNA relied on TRAV- and TRBV-specific primers (covering alpha and beta chains). TCRs were amplified for roughly 22 PCR cycles with a constant-region primer and V-primer adapter. MiXCR, run by TCRdb on the reads, gives a single entry per CDR3 protein. This sample has 100,000 or so distinct CDR3 sequences, with about 20% found just once. The time point here: after trial treatment. Treatment described: LDRT plus nivolumab, ipilimumab, low-dose cyclophosphamide and aspirin (RACIN trial). Sequencing was performed on PBMCs, taken after low-dose radiotherapy plus immunotherapy. The receptors were gathered from a male donor with prostate cancer.

A remark on this clonotype: A far larger clone is one base from this, pointing to a likely read error. The V and J genes are TRBV7-9 and TRBJ2-1, with D tentatively TRBD1 or TRBD2 (6 bases each). The CDR3 loop spans 15 amino acids. Germline CDR1 SEHNR, CDR2 FQNEAQ (reference sequence). DNA of the CDR3: TGTGCCAGCAGCCTAGACGGGGGCCGTTACAATGTGCAGTTCTTC. It codes for CASSLDGGRYNVQFF.

The genes are TRBV10-3 and TRBJ2-2; a weak D match, TRBD1 (5 bases). The CDR3 extends over 14 amino acids. Per germline, CDR1 ENHRY and CDR2 SYGVKD. Trimming stripped 6 bases from V and 3 bases from J, with 11 bases between. This CDR3 reads CAIRDTGDTGELFF. DNA of the CDR3: TGTGCCATCAGGGACACAGGAGACACCGGGGAGCTGTTTTTT.

Regarding this clonotype: A far larger clone differs by one base, so this is likely a read error. The gene calls are TRBV1 and TRBJ2-5; the table's D call TRBD2 went unverified against the DNA. TRBV1 is labeled a pseudogene. The CDR3 runs 18 residues. The CDR3, as DNA: TGTGCCAGCAGCCATCCCGCGGGGAGAGCGGGGGAGCAAGAGACCCAGTACTTC. Its translation is CASSHPAGRAGEQETQYF.

The table lists this clonotype with many counts. The chain links TRBV5-1 to TRBJ1-1; unclear D gene. The CDR3 has 14 amino acids. Germline lookup yields CDR1 SGHRS and CDR2 YFSETQ. Trimming shortened V by 0 bases and J by 4 bases, and 10 bases separated the two germline ends. In DNA, the CDR3 is TGCGCCAGCAGCTTGGTGGGCAAGACCACTGAAGCTTTCTTT. Amino acids: CASSLVGKTTEAFF.

This clonotype occurred many times. This rearrangement joins TRBV9 to TRBJ2-1; 8 nucleotides match TRBD2. CDR3 size: 15 residues. V was clipped by 4 bases and J by 2 bases; unmatched bases: 5. Germline assignment: CDR1 SGDLS and CDR2 YYNGEE. CDR3 sequence (DNA): TGTGCCAGCAGCCCCGGGGGGGCCACCTACAATGAGCAGTTCTTC. It translates to CASSPGGATYNEQFF.

This clonotype appeared many times. V is TRBV15 and J is TRBJ2-5; D is unclear. Germline assignment: CDR1 LNHNV and CDR2 YYDKDF (reference sequence). Trimming pared 3 bases from V and 5 bases from J, leaving 10 bases between. There are 13 residues in the CDR3. This CDR3 is CATSSLLGETQYF. In nucleotides, the CDR3 is TGTGCCACCAGCAGCCTCCTGGGGGAGACCCAGTACTTC.

In this sample, this clonotype turned up once. CDR3 in DNA: TGTGCCATCAGTGGGGCGCCCCAAGAGACCCAGTACTTC. Its protein is CAISGAPQETQYF. The V and J genes are TRBV10-3 and TRBJ2-5; the D is unclear. The CDR3 spans 13 residues. Germline V gene lookup returns CDR1 ENHRY and CDR2 SYGVKD. The ends were cut back, 4 bases at V and 1 base at J, with 7 bases in the middle.

In this sample, this clonotype turned up many times. The chain links TRBV9 to TRBJ2-7; D uncertain. CDR1 is SGDLS and CDR2 is YYNGEE in the germline V gene. CDR3 length: 13 amino acids. V was clipped by 2 bases and J by 5 bases, with 11 bases between them. The CDR3 DNA is TGTGCCAGCAGCGTCCATCTGGAGAACGAGCAGTACTTC. It specifies CASSVHLENEQYF.

In its sample, this clonotype was seen a few times. A read error is the likely source, as a far larger clone sits one nucleotide away. J is TRBJ2-6 and V is TRBV6-9; a weak D match, TRBD1 (6 bases). The V end was cut by 5 bases, the J end by 0 bases, with 8 bases between. CDR1 and CDR2 (germline): MNHGY, SVAAGI. The CDR3 is 15 amino acids. The CDR3 sequence: CASSGTNSGANVLTF. DNA for the CDR3: TGTGCCAGCAGTGGGACAAACTCTGGGGCCAACGTCCTGACTTTC.

Ten or more counts support this clonotype. V usage is TRBV7-9 and J usage is TRBJ2-2; D gene uncertain. CDR3 size: 15 residues. Per germline, CDR1 SEHNR and CDR2 FQNEAQ (reference sequence). Deletions cut 6 bases from V and 5 bases from J, with 16 bases between. CDR3: CASRLEVVATGELFF. CDR3 nucleotide sequence: TGTGCCAGCAGGCTAGAGGTTGTTGCGACCGGGGAGCTGTTTTTT.

Note on this clonotype: A read error is likely here: a far larger clone is one base away. V and J are TRBV12-3 or TRBV12-4 and TRBJ2-4, with D maybe TRBD2 (5 bases). CDR3 length: 13 amino acids. The V end lost 4 bases, the J end lost 13 bases, and 17 bases lay between the germline ends. Here the CDR3 reads CASSYTRDDEQYF. CDR3 bases: TGTGCCAGCAGTTACACACGGGATGATGAGCAGTACTTC.

At least ten counts were recorded for this clonotype. CDR3 nucleotide sequence: TGCGCCAGCAGCCAAGAGGTGGCGAGGAACACTGAAGCTTTCTTT. Translated, it gives CASSQEVARNTEAFF. The chain carries TRBV4-3 and TRBJ1-1; D not certain. Trimming took 0 bases from V and 1 from J, leaving 9 bases between them. The CDR3 runs 15 residues. The V gene's germline CDR1 is LGHNA and CDR2 YSLEER.

This clonotype was observed a few times. The chain is built from TRBV14 and TRBJ1-2, with no clear D. This CDR3 spans 13 amino acids. Germline V lookup: CDR1 SGHDN, CDR2 FVKESK. With 5 bases removed from V and 8 bases from J, the gap between germline ends came to 15 bases. CDR3 in DNA: TGTGCCAGCAGCGATTCTATAGGGTACGGCTACACCTTC. It yields the protein CASSDSIGYGYTF.

With respect to this clonotype: This may arise from a read error, as a much more abundant clone is one base away. CDR3 sequence reads: CASNRVGLNEQYF. CDR3 nucleotide sequence: TGTGCCAGTAACAGGGTCGGACTTAATGAGCAGTACTTC. The rearrangement uses TRBV27 and TRBJ2-7; tentative D call: TRBD1 (6 bases). The germline V gene has CDR1 MNHEY and CDR2 SMNVEV (reference sequence). The germline V and J ends were trimmed by 9 bases and 7 bases, with 19 bases remaining between them. The CDR3 contains 13 residues.

This chain links TRBV28 with TRBJ1-5; tentatively, D is TRBD1 (5 bases). This CDR3 has 15 residues. Trimming removed 7 bases at V and 7 bases at J, with 20 bases between. The germline CDR1 and CDR2 sequences are MDHEN and SYDVKM. The CDR3 spells CASITPRRGGQPQHF. In DNA form, the CDR3 reads TGTGCCAGCATTACCCCACGCCGGGGCGGACAGCCCCAGCATTTT.

This clonotype was observed many times. The V and J genes are TRBV4-1 and TRBJ1-1; the D is unclear. This CDR3 contains 12 residues. The germline V gene encodes CDR1 MGHRA and CDR2 YSYEKL. V lost 4 bases to trimming and J lost 5 bases, with 8 bases between them. CDR3 region: CASSPSGTEAFF. The CDR3 coding sequence is TGCGCCAGCAGCCCTTCTGGTACTGAAGCTTTCTTT.

This clonotype has a count of ten or more. V and J are TRBV20-1 and TRBJ1-1; possibly TRBD1 for D (5 bases). CDR3 length equals 15 residues. The germline CDR1 and CDR2 sequences are DFQATT and SNEGSKA (reference sequence). Trimming stripped 6 bases from V and 5 bases from J, with 22 bases between. This CDR3 reads CSAAPFDRGNTEAFF. The DNA of the CDR3 is TGCAGTGCCGCCCCCTTTGACAGAGGTAATACTGAAGCTTTCTTT.

As to this clonotype: This may come from a read error, since a much larger clone is one base off. The chain combines TRBV5-6 with TRBJ2-7, with D maybe TRBD1 (5 bases). From germline, CDR1 is SGHDT and CDR2 YYEEEE. V dropped 6 bases and J dropped 2 bases, with 15 bases sitting between them. The length of the CDR3 is 14 residues. CDR3 sequence (DNA): TGTGCCAGCACCATCGGACAAGCAACCTACGAGCAGTACTTC. This sequence encodes CASTIGQATYEQYF.

For this clonotype: Because the CDR3's place on the DNA is in doubt, the DNA is left out and the CDR3 is given as listed by TCRdb. This chain joins TRBV6-1 and TRBJ2-2; the table's D call of TRBD1 was not tested on the DNA. Germline CDR1 and CDR2: MNHNS and SASEGT. The CDR3 contains 24 residues when both ends are counted. CDR3 loop: CAIREGQGRSYEQYFGPGTGELFF.

At least ten counts were recorded for this clonotype. This chain connects TRBV19 to TRBJ1-2; D ambiguous. V lost 5 bases to trimming and J lost 8 bases, with 9 bases between them. Germline CDR1 reads LNHDA; CDR2 reads SQIVND (reference sequence). This CDR3 is 11 amino acids long. The CDR3: CASSVTGGYTF. Written as DNA, the CDR3 is TGTGCCAGTAGTGTGACGGGGGGCTACACCTTC. Based on the CDR3 plus reference TRBV19 and TRBJ1-2, the full variable domain is DGGITQSPKYLFRKEGQNVTLSCEQNLNHDAMYWYRQDPGQGLRLIYYSQIVNDFQKGDIAEGYSVSREKKESFPLTVTSAQKNPTAFYLCASSVTGGYTFGSGTRLTVV.

This rearrangement joins TRBV27 to TRBJ2-3; D possibly uses TRBD1 or TRBD2 (5 bases each). V was shortened by 1 base and J by 2 bases, with 13 bases between the two germline ends. Germline assignment: CDR1 MNHEY and CDR2 SMNVEV (reference sequence). The CDR3 totals 16 residues. The chain's CDR3 is CASSLFGTSNTDTQYF. The CDR3 region has the DNA TGTGCCAGCAGTTTATTCGGGACCTCTAACACAGATACGCAGTATTTT.

This clonotype was seen at least ten times. The chain links TRBV4-2 to TRBJ2-1; a weak D match, TRBD2 (5 bases). The CDR3 totals 15 residues. Per the germline V gene, CDR1 is LGHNA and CDR2 is YNFKEQ. V lost 1 base and J lost 4, with 11 bases in between. The CDR3 DNA follows: TGTGCCAGCAGCCAAGTCCTGGGAGCGTACAATGAGCAGTTCTTC. Protein product: CASSQVLGAYNEQFF.